A single sample gave rise to the 8 T cell receptor beta chains below, sequenced in a study of T cell changes during pregnancy in multiple sclerosis. Repertoires were generated with immunoSEQ multiplex PCR, while TCRdb's copy carries only in-frame clones and drops some. Of about 92,000 clones in the sample, roughly 90% were seen once. This specimen was peripheral blood, taken in the first trimester of pregnancy. The receptors originated from a female donor with multiple sclerosis, enrolled in a pregnancy study.

The chain carries TRBV7-9 and TRBJ2-5; 7 positions agree with TRBD1. Germline CDR1 SEHNR, CDR2 FQNEAQ (reference sequence). The CDR3 spans 14 residues. J lost 7 bases, V lost 6 bases, and 11 bases had no gene match. The CDR3, as DNA: TGTGCCAGCAGGAACGACAGGGAAAAAGCGACCCAGTACTTC. This encodes CASRNDREKATQYF.

The J gene is TRBJ2-7, the V gene TRBV19; TRBD2 matches 7 bases. CDR1 LNHDA and CDR2 SQIVND come from the germline V gene (reference sequence). The ends lost 3 bases at V and 4 bases at J; junction bases unmatched: 6. This CDR3 spans 14 amino acids. CDR3 nucleotides: TGTGCCAGTAGTATCGGCGGGAGCGGGTACGAGCAGTACTTC. Protein: CASSIGGSGYEQYF.

The V gene is TRBV29-1, the J gene TRBJ2-3, with 8 bases matching TRBD1. CDR1 is SQVTM, CDR2 ANQGSEA, per germline. V lost 6 bases, J lost 4 bases, and 9 bases stayed unmatched. This CDR3 has 14 amino acids. The CDR3 DNA reads TGCAGCGTCGGGATCTCAGGGGGCCCAGATACGCAGTATTTT. The encoded protein is CSVGISGGPDTQYF.

The chain links TRBV4-1 to TRBJ2-1, with D perhaps matching TRBD1 (5 bases). CDR3 length: 15 residues. V dropped 1 base and J dropped 2 bases, with 9 bases sitting between them. Germline V gene sequence: CDR1 MGHRA, CDR2 YSYEKL. CDR3 amino acids: CASSQGPGPYNEQFF. The CDR3 nucleotides are TGCGCCAGCAGCCAAGGGCCAGGGCCCTACAATGAGCAGTTCTTC.

The J gene is TRBJ1-2, the V gene TRBV5-8, with a possible D match to TRBD1 (6 bases). This CDR3 contains 15 residues. Looked up from germline, CDR1 is SGHTS and CDR2 is YDEGEE. V dropped 0 bases and J dropped 4 bases, with 13 bases sitting between them. For the CDR3, the DNA is TGTGCCAGCAGCTTGGCCAACAGGGTAGTCTATGGCTACACCTTC. Encoded protein: CASSLANRVVYGYTF.

This rearrangement joins TRBV2 to TRBJ2-7, with 7 bases identical to TRBD2. V lost 6 bases to trimming and J lost 2 bases; unmatched junction nucleotides: 4. The CDR3 is 13 residues long. Germline-derived CDR1 and CDR2 are SNHLY and FYNNEI. The CDR3 protein is CASRGGSTYEQYF. The CDR3 bases are TGTGCCAGCAGGGGCGGGAGCACCTACGAGCAGTACTTC.

The chain joins TRBV29-1 to TRBJ1-2, with a tentative D call TRBD1 (5 bases). The germline CDR1 and CDR2 sequences are SQVTM and ANQGSEA. The CDR3 loop spans 12 amino acids. Trimming removed 7 bases from V and 4 bases from J, with 13 bases in between. CDR3 in DNA: TGCAGCGATGCCCAGGGCCCCTATGGCTACACCTTC. As protein: CSDAQGPYGYTF.

This clone appeared once. This chain joins TRBV18 and TRBJ1-4; possibly TRBD1 for D (6 bases). V lost 5 bases, J lost 6 bases, and 10 bases lay in between. Per germline, CDR1 KGHSH and CDR2 LQKENI. The CDR3 runs to 13 residues. CDR3 in DNA: TGTGCCAGCTCAGCTAACAGGGATGAAAAACTGTTTTTT. This translates into CASSANRDEKLFF.